The present T cell receptor beta chain was sequenced within a study of metastatic and nonmetastatic thyroid tumors. Overall study context: Patients with malignant and benign thyroid disease provided blood and tumor or nodule tissue, whose repertoires were compared. Study-wide points: It was reported that TCR beta diversity was significantly higher in malignant thyroid tumors than benign nodules, in blood and tumor.

This clone has at least ten counts. As yet, its antigen is unknown. Each patient went into thyroid surgery without having received any treatment. Germline CDR1 KGHSH, CDR2 LQKENI. The V end was cut by 0 bases, the J end by 0 bases, with 12 bases between. This CDR3 has 18 amino acids. In the original analysis: Clinicopathological groups supplied CDR3 differences that were used to build a distant-metastasis classifier for papillary thyroid cancer. Through MiXCR, TCRdb re-clonotyped the PCR reads. The V and J calls, along with clone size, are taken from TCRdb and not from the paper's own processing. The sample carries about 21,000 clones, roughly 28% recorded once.

This chain uses TRBV18 with TRBJ2-6; D could derive from TRBD1 or TRBD2 (6 bases each). The clonotype comes from a male donor with papillary thyroid cancer or a benign thyroid nodule (not recorded which). Some clones in this sample may be carry-over from other donors' samples. Input material: tumor tissue. CDR3 region: CASSPPGGSSSGANVLTF. In DNA, the CDR3 is TGTGCCAGCTCACCACCGGGGGGCTCTTCCTCTGGGGCCAACGTCCTGACTTTC.